Sequencing of this T cell receptor (beta chain) was carried out in a study of blood T cells in healthy people across ages. PCR was performed a second time for about 7 to 11 cycles using a sample-barcoded 5' primer and a J-beta primer mix. Researchers report that a template-switch adaptor with 12 random nucleotides tagged each cDNA molecule. Each CDR3 protein is one row after TCRdb ran MiXCR on the 5' RACE reads. The sample consists of approximately 290,000 distinct CDR3 sequences, less than 30% of them appearing once. This clonotype was detected a few times. The material sequenced was blood. This TCR derives from a woman in her 70s in good health.

The CDR3 DNA reads TGTGCCAGCAGCGAGGGAATGTCTGAAGCTTTCTTT. Protein product: CASSEGMSEAFF. The chain links TRBV2 to TRBJ1-1; D remains ambiguous. Germline lookup yields CDR1 SNHLY and CDR2 FYNNEI. V shed 6 bases and J shed 6 bases, with 11 bases lying between them. CDR3 length: 12 residues.